One and the same sample provided the 18 T cell receptor beta chains below, sequenced in a study of T cell changes during pregnancy in multiple sclerosis. The protocol was immunoSEQ multiplex PCR, while the TCRdb copy is restricted to in-frame clones and leaves out a portion. The data contain about 100,000 clones, roughly 93% of them seen just once; the ten biggest clones take up over 0.8%. The specimen comprised peripheral blood, sampled before pregnancy. Every receptor here comes from a female donor with multiple sclerosis, enrolled in a pregnancy study.

The chain combines TRBV5-8 with TRBJ2-3, with D perhaps TRBD1 (6 bases). The CDR3 loop spans 15 amino acids. In germline, CDR1 is SGHTS, CDR2 YDEGEE. V dropped 4 bases and J dropped 2 bases, with 14 bases sitting between them. CDR3 DNA: TGTGCCAGCAGCCGCCGGGACAAATACACAGATACGCAGTATTTT. Translation: CASSRRDKYTDTQYF.

This chain connects TRBV4-3 to TRBJ1-2, with unresolved D. Germline lookup yields CDR1 LGHNA and CDR2 YSLEER. This CDR3 has 15 residues. Trimming left V 1 base short and J 4 bases short, with 13 bases between. This chain's CDR3 is CASSQGGLGGYGYTF. DNA for the CDR3: TGCGCCAGCAGCCAAGGGGGATTGGGAGGCTATGGCTACACCTTC.

The chain has TRBV19 and TRBJ2-7; no definite D call. This CDR3 contains 12 residues. Trimming stripped 9 bases from V and 6 bases from J, with 15 bases between. Germline assignment: CDR1 LNHDA and CDR2 SQIVND (reference sequence). CDR3 protein: CASSVALGEQYF. The CDR3 DNA follows: TGTGCCAGCTCAGTAGCCCTCGGCGAGCAGTACTTC.

This chain uses TRBV29-1 with TRBJ1-2, with D perhaps TRBD1 (6 bases). CDR1 is SQVTM and CDR2 is ANQGSEA in the germline V gene. Trimming removed 5 bases at V and 2 bases at J, with 21 bases between. This CDR3 is built from 16 residues. The CDR3 sequence is CSVQLLRGQKNYGYTF. CDR3 bases: TGCAGCGTTCAACTTCTACGAGGACAGAAAAACTATGGCTACACCTTC.

V usage is TRBV10-3 and J usage is TRBJ1-5, with 9 bases lining up with TRBD1. CDR1 and CDR2 from the germline V gene are ENHRY and SYGVKD. J lost 5 bases, V lost 8 bases, and 4 bases had no gene match. There are 13 residues in the CDR3. The CDR3, as DNA: TGTGCCATCGGGACAGGGTGGGATCAGCCCCAGCATTTT. It encodes CAIGTGWDQPQHF.

The chain employs TRBV7-2 and TRBJ2-1; TRBD2 matches 11 bases. Germline CDR1 reads SGHTA; CDR2 reads FQGNSA. The CDR3 consists of 16 residues. With 0 bases clipped from V and 9 bases from J, the junction kept 7 bases outside the gene matches. In DNA form, the CDR3 reads TGTGCCAGCAGCTTAGCGGGGACTAGCGGCACTTCTGAGCAGTTCTTC. Protein: CASSLAGTSGTSEQFF. Filled out from reference TRBV7-2 and TRBJ2-1, the complete variable domain reads GAGVSQSPSNKVTEKGKDVELRCDPISGHTALYWYRQSLGQGLEFLIYFQGNSAPDKSGLPSDRFSAERTGGSVSTLTIQRTQQEDSAVYLCASSLAGTSGTSEQFFGPGTRLTVL.

The rearrangement links TRBV5-6 to TRBJ1-2, with 8 bases identical to TRBD1. Germline V gives CDR1 SGHDT, CDR2 YYEEEE. J gave up 2 bases and V 3 bases, and 15 bases lay outside the gene matches. This CDR3 region has 18 residues. The CDR3 sequence: CASSSLRRGTGQNYGYTF. The CDR3 DNA reads as TGTGCCAGCAGCTCCCTCAGGAGGGGGACAGGACAGAACTATGGCTACACCTTC. Full variable domain (rest looked up from reference TRBV5-6 and TRBJ1-2): DAGVTQSPTHLIKTRGQQVTLRCSPKSGHDTVSWYQQALGQGPQFIFQYYEEEERQRGNFPDRFSGHQFPNYSSELNVNALLLGDSALYLCASSSLRRGTGQNYGYTFGSGTRLTVV.

As concerns this clone: Other DNA variants within this sample encode the same CDR3. The chain combines TRBV20-1 with TRBJ1-2; a weak D match, TRBD1 (6 bases). V was cut by 3 bases and J by 7 bases, with 9 bases left in between. CDR1 DFQATT and CDR2 SNEGSKA come from the germline V gene (reference sequence). The CDR3 is 11 residues long. CDR3 sequence (DNA): TGCAGTGCTAGGGGGGCAGGTGGCTACACCTTC. It is translated as CSARGAGGYTF.

This chain uses TRBV2 with TRBJ2-1, with D perhaps matching TRBD1 (7 bases). Germline V gene data show CDR1 as SNHLY and CDR2 as FYNNEI. This CDR3 has 15 residues. V was clipped by 9 bases and J by 2 bases, with 17 bases between them. This CDR3 reads CASAGGSSTYNEQFF. The CDR3 DNA follows: TGTGCCAGTGCAGGGGGGAGTAGTACCTACAATGAGCAGTTCTTC.

The chain recombines TRBV29-1 with TRBJ2-5; D call uncertain. The V gene's germline CDR1 is SQVTM and CDR2 ANQGSEA. CDR3 length equals 10 residues. V lost 7 bases to trimming and J lost 2 bases, with 5 bases between them. The CDR3 loop is CSGLQETQYF. The CDR3, as DNA: TGCAGCGGCCTACAAGAGACCCAGTACTTC.

The V and J genes are TRBV10-3 and TRBJ1-4; possible D gene TRBD1, 5 bases. The germline V and J ends were trimmed by 5 bases and 0 bases, with 7 bases remaining between them. The germline V gene encodes CDR1 ENHRY and CDR2 SYGVKD. The CDR3 is 14 amino acids. CDR3 sequence (DNA): TGTGCCATCAGTACAGGATCAACTAATGAAAAACTGTTTTTT. Translated, it gives CAISTGSTNEKLFF.

The J gene is TRBJ1-1, the V gene TRBV29-1; a possible D gene is TRBD1 (6 bases). Germline V gene data show CDR1 as SQVTM and CDR2 as ANQGSEA. V lost 4 bases and J 6 bases, leaving 21 bases between the germline ends. The CDR3 spans 15 residues. The CDR3 DNA sequence: TGCAGCGTTGCTGGGGGCGCGTTAGAATCCGCTGAAGCTTTCTTT. It is translated as CSVAGGALESAEAFF.

This chain links TRBV14 with TRBJ2-4; TRBD1 agrees at 8 bases. The CDR3 covers 13 residues. Germline-derived CDR1 and CDR2 are SGHDN and FVKESK. Trimming removed 4 bases from V and 8 bases from J; junction bases left unmatched: 4. In nucleotides, the CDR3 is TGTGCCAGCAGCCGACAGGGGACCGACATTCAGTACTTC. It is translated as CASSRQGTDIQYF.

This sequence joins TRBV13 and TRBJ2-7, with TRBD2 as a possible D gene (7 bases). Germline values: CDR1 PRHDT, CDR2 FYEKMQ (reference sequence). Trimming stripped 5 bases from V and 7 bases from J, with 12 bases between. CDR3 length equals 12 residues. The CDR3 loop reads CASSTAGTEQYF. CDR3 DNA: TGTGCCAGCAGCACAGCGGGGACAGAGCAGTACTTC.

This clone was seen only a few times. The chain carries TRBV25-1 and TRBJ2-7; perhaps TRBD1 as D (5 bases). There are 12 residues in the CDR3. Germline assignment: CDR1 MGHDK and CDR2 SYGVNS. Trimming removed 3 bases at V and 6 bases at J, with 9 bases between. The CDR3 DNA follows: TGTGCCAGCAGTGACGGCAGGGTCGAGCAGTACTTC. Translation gives CASSDGRVEQYF.

This chain connects TRBV11-2 to TRBJ2-2; 9 bases are a match to TRBD1. V shed 5 bases and J 4 bases; nucleotides not matched to a gene: 8. The CDR3 is made up of 16 amino acids. Germline V gene data show CDR1 as SGHAT and CDR2 as FQNNGV. CDR3 residues: CASSTTGTGITGELFF. The DNA of the CDR3 is TGTGCCAGCAGCACTACCGGGACAGGGATCACCGGGGAGCTGTTTTTT.

J is TRBJ1-1 and V is TRBV6-6; D might be TRBD1 (5 bases). This CDR3 spans 12 amino acids. Trimming pared 7 bases from V and 1 base from J, leaving 7 bases between. Germline V gives CDR1 MNHNY, CDR2 SVGAGI (reference sequence). CDR3 in amino acids: CASTTGNTEAFF. CDR3 sequence (DNA): TGTGCCAGCACCACAGGGAACACTGAAGCTTTCTTT.

The chain carries TRBV2 and TRBJ2-2; 7 nucleotides align to TRBD2. Unmatched junction bases numbered 7, after V lost 7 bases and J lost 5 bases. Germline loops: CDR1 SNHLY, CDR2 FYNNEI. The CDR3 is made up of 14 amino acids. This CDR3 reads CASTREDTTGELFF. In DNA form, the CDR3 reads TGTGCCAGCACTCGGGAGGATACTACCGGGGAGCTGTTTTTT.